This T cell receptor beta chain was recovered during a study of vaccination and CD4 T cells after COVID-19. Regarding treatment: roughly ten-day PBMC culture with coronavirus spike peptide pools or control peptides (ViraFEST assay). The ViraFEST method relied on peptide pools to expand antigen-specific T cells, followed by TCR sequencing. PBMCs, plated at around 2 million per well, were grown in the presence of approximately 9.5 IU/ml IL-2 and roughly 10 ug/ml peptide pools. Trimming took 0 bases from V and 7 from J; bases not matched to a gene: 7. The CDR3 is 15 amino acids. Germline values: CDR1 DFQATT, CDR2 SNEGSKA (reference sequence). An Oncomine TCR Beta short-read assay was used to sequence the DNA from cultured CD4+ T cells. Extraction of genomic DNA was performed on cultured CD4+ T cells. TCRdb fed the PCR reads into MiXCR, producing one record per CDR3 protein. The table lists around 6,000 distinct CDR3 sequences, about two fifths of them singletons, with around 10% in the top ten.

On this clonotype: Its antigen is as yet unknown.

The sample comprised CD4+ T cells from blood, cultured in vitro. This rearrangement joins TRBV20-1 to TRBJ2-7; 12 nucleotides agree with TRBD1. The sequence came from a human donor who had recovered from COVID-19. CDR3 sequence reads: CSARDRGQGAWEQYF. DNA for the CDR3: TGCAGTGCTAGAGATAGGGGACAGGGGGCGTGGGAGCAGTACTTC.